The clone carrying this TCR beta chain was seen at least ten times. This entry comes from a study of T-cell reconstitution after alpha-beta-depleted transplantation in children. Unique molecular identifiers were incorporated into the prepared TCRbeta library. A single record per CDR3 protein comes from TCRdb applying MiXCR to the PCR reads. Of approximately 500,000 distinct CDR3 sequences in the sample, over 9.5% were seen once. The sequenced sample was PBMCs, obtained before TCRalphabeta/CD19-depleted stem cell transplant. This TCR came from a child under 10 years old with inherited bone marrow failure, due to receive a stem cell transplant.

The CDR3 region is CSARDSDRETQYF. CDR3 coding DNA: TGCAGTGCTAGAGATTCGGACAGAGAGACCCAGTACTTC. V and J are TRBV20-1 and TRBJ2-5, with D maybe TRBD1 (6 bases). V was pared by 0 bases and J by 4 bases, with 9 bases between. Germline CDR1 DFQATT, CDR2 SNEGSKA (reference sequence). The CDR3 is 13 amino acids.